These 31 T cell receptor beta chains were all obtained from the same sample, sequenced in a study of regulatory T cells in long-lasting Graves disease (dated by TCRdb to 2020 to 2023). Libraries were built with multiplex PCR. Sequencing used an Illumina HiSeq 4000. iRepertoire HTBI primers and Arm-PCR amplification of CDR3 regions were used to construct TCR beta libraries. Using fastp trimming at Q25 and MiXCR clonotype assembly, TCRdb reanalyzed the public sequencing data and kept in-frame beta chains. Every distinct CDR3 protein forms one entry, paired with its most common genes and DNA. This sample has around 450,000 distinct CDR3 sequences in its table, and around 15% of those were observed once. About 12% of the sample goes to the ten largest clones. The meaning of the sample's time point label: newly diagnosed GD, antithyroid drugs for less than 3 months. RNA was extracted from PBMCs in TRIzol for both TCR sequencing and RNA sequencing.

The data were also submitted as part of a second study, on T cells in Graves' hyperthyroidism and ophthalmopathy.

Specimen: peripheral blood mononuclear cells (PBMCs), collected at new diagnosis, from a patient treated with antithyroid drugs. All receptors come from a man aged 35 to 55 with Graves disease. Donor details come from another sample of the same person, matched by shared clones.

This clonotype came up a few times. The V gene is TRBV29-1, the J gene TRBJ2-7, with TRBD2 matching over 14 bases. Germline loops: CDR1 SQVTM, CDR2 ANQGSEA. V was clipped by 5 bases and J by 5 bases; unmatched bases: 8. This CDR3 region has 15 residues. This CDR3 reads CSVTRLAGGPHEQYF. CDR3 coding DNA: TGCAGCGTTACCAGACTAGCGGGAGGGCCTCACGAGCAGTACTTC.

The V and J genes are TRBV2 and TRBJ2-6; a weak D match, TRBD1 (6 bases). Germline V gene lookup returns CDR1 SNHLY and CDR2 FYNNEI. The CDR3 is made up of 15 amino acids. V lost 6 bases to trimming and J lost 1 base, with 10 bases between them. In nucleotides, the CDR3 is TGTGCCAGCAGGACAACAGGGTCTGGGGCCAACGTCCTGACTTTC. Protein: CASRTTGSGANVLTF.

With respect to this clonotype: A read error likely explains this, since a far larger clone differs by one base. The chain combines TRBV2 with TRBJ2-4; no firm D call. CDR3 length: 11 residues. V was pared by 7 bases and J by 13 bases, with 14 bases between. Germline V CDR1 and CDR2: SNHLY, FYNNEI. The CDR3 sequence: CASKDYNEQYF. The CDR3 nucleotides read TGTGCCAGCAAGGATTACAATGAGCAGTACTTC. Drawing the rest from reference TRBV2 and TRBJ2-4, the complete variable domain is EPEVTQTPSHQVTQMGQEVILRCVPISNHLYFYWYRQILGQKVEFLVSFYNNEISEKSEIFDDQFSVERPDGSNFTLKIRSTKLEDSAMYFCASKDYNEQYFGAGTRLSVL.

This clonotype has a handful of counts. This rearrangement joins TRBV15 to TRBJ1-1; 7 bases agree with TRBD1. CDR1 LNHNV and CDR2 YYDKDF come from the germline V gene (reference sequence). The CDR3 is 14 amino acids. The V gene end was trimmed by 5 bases and the J gene end by 4 bases; junction bases not matched to a gene: 7. The CDR3 DNA reads TGTGCCACCAGCCTGTGGGACAGTGTCACTGAAGCTTTCTTT. It is translated as CATSLWDSVTEAFF.

About this clonotype: Just one base apart from a much larger clone, this may be a read error. V usage is TRBV24-1 and J usage is TRBJ2-7, with D possibly TRBD2 on 5 matching bases. V lost 3 bases and J 7 bases, leaving 15 bases between the germline ends. Germline CDR1 KGHDR, CDR2 SFDVKD. CDR3 size: 14 residues. This CDR3 reads CATSDRTRGNEQYF. The CDR3, as DNA: TGTGCCACCAGTGATCGCACCCGGGGAAATGAGCAGTACTTC.

The CDR3 loop reads CASTLRDISGNTIYF. CDR3 bases: TGTGCCAGTACCCTAAGGGACATCTCTGGAAACACCATATATTTT. This chain uses TRBV19 with TRBJ1-3; D perhaps matches TRBD1 (6 bases). The CDR3 has 15 residues. Trimming took off 7 bases at V and 0 bases at J, with 13 bases between the two ends. Germline CDR1 reads LNHDA; CDR2 reads SQIVND (reference sequence).

This clonotype was observed at least ten times. The chain recombines TRBV6-1 with TRBJ2-7; 15 positions agree with TRBD2. Germline V lookup: CDR1 MNHNS, CDR2 SASEGT. The CDR3 is 17 amino acids. V shed 6 bases, J shed 4 bases, and the junction held 10 bases outside the gene matches. For the CDR3, the DNA is TGTGCCAGCAGACGACAGGGACTAGCGGGAGGAGTATACGAGCAGTACTTC. It is translated as CASRRQGLAGGVYEQYF.

This clonotype was seen a handful of times. The genes are TRBV7-2 and TRBJ2-7; a possible D gene is TRBD1 (6 bases). Trimming took 2 bases from V and 2 from J, leaving 16 bases between them. Germline lookup yields CDR1 SGHTA and CDR2 FQGNSA. The CDR3 sequence is 16 residues long. The CDR3 DNA follows: TGTGCCAGCAGCTTAAGGGGGAGCGGTGGGGCCTACGAGCAGTACTTC. It specifies CASSLRGSGGAYEQYF. Full variable domain (remainder filled in from reference TRBV7-2 and TRBJ2-7): GAGVSQSPSNKVTEKGKDVELRCDPISGHTALYWYRQSLGQGLEFLIYFQGNSAPDKSGLPSDRFSAERTGGSVSTLTIQRTQQEDSAVYLCASSLRGSGGAYEQYFGPGTRLTVT.

This clonotype has at least ten counts. The rearrangement joins TRBV28 to TRBJ2-1, with 8 bases identical to TRBD1. The trim removed 5 bases at V and 5 bases at J, leaving 8 bases unmatched. Germline assignment: CDR1 MDHEN and CDR2 SYDVKM. This CDR3 is built from 15 residues. DNA of the CDR3: TGTGCCAGCAGTACCTTCGAGACAGGGGACAATGAGCAGTTCTTC. Translation gives CASSTFETGDNEQFF.

This clonotype was picked up a small number of times. This sequence joins TRBV27 and TRBJ2-7; the D is unclear. This CDR3 is built from 14 residues. Trimming took 3 bases from V and 2 from J, leaving 11 bases between them. Germline V gene sequence: CDR1 MNHEY, CDR2 SMNVEV (reference sequence). DNA of the CDR3: TGTGCCAGCAGTTTGTATGCGCGACCCTACGAGCAGTACTTC. This encodes CASSLYARPYEQYF.

The sample holds many counts of this clonotype. In nucleotides, the CDR3 is TGTGCCACCAGTGATTTAGCGGGAACCTCCTACAATGAGCAGTTCTTC. Translation gives CATSDLAGTSYNEQFF. This rearrangement joins TRBV24-1 to TRBJ2-1; 7 positions match TRBD2. The V gene's germline CDR1 is KGHDR and CDR2 SFDVKD. The CDR3 is 16 residues long. Germline trimming cut 1 base from V and 0 bases from J; bases unmatched to any gene: 2.

This clonotype has only a few counts. This may be a read error: a much more frequent sequence differs by one nucleotide. This chain connects TRBV13 to TRBJ2-1, with TRBD1 matching 7 bases. Germline V gene lookup returns CDR1 PRHDT and CDR2 FYEKMQ (reference sequence). The CDR3 is 12 residues long. V shed 5 bases and J 11 bases; nucleotides not matched to a gene: 6. CDR3 sequence: CASSRQGNKQFF. The CDR3 DNA reads as TGTGCCAGCAGCCGACAGGGAAATAAGCAGTTCTTC.

The chain combines TRBV29-1 with TRBJ2-7; 10 bases are shared with TRBD1. Germline loops: CDR1 SQVTM, CDR2 ANQGSEA. Unmatched junction bases numbered 5, after V lost 6 bases and J lost 3 bases. The CDR3 is made up of 13 amino acids. CDR3 sequence: CSVARTGGYEQYF. As DNA, the CDR3 is TGCAGCGTCGCCCGGACAGGGGGCTACGAGCAGTACTTC.

As regards this clonotype: A read error may produce the germline difference seen at one junction end. V usage is TRBV14 and J usage is TRBJ2-5; the D gene is possibly TRBD1 (6 bases). Germline V CDR1 and CDR2: SGHDN, FVKESK. CDR3 length: 15 amino acids. In DNA, the CDR3 is TGTGCCAGCAGCCAAGATTTGCCAGGGGTGGAGACCCAGAACTTC. Amino acid sequence: CASSQDLPGVETQNF.

This clonotype was detected many times. V is TRBV28 and J is TRBJ2-7; D possibly matches TRBD1 or TRBD2 (5 bases each). This CDR3 has 15 amino acids. Germline V gene lookup returns CDR1 MDHEN and CDR2 SYDVKM. V lost 6 bases to trimming and J lost 2 bases, with 17 bases between them. In DNA form, the CDR3 reads TGTGCCAGCAGAGCGCTTGGTGGGGGTACCTACGAGCAGTACTTC. Protein product: CASRALGGGTYEQYF.

This clonotype was detected many times. The chain carries TRBV11-1 and TRBJ2-1; the match to TRBD2 covers 10 bases. CDR3 size: 17 residues. The germline V gene encodes CDR1 SGHAT and CDR2 FQDESV (reference sequence). The junction had 13 bases not matched to a gene; V was cut back by 4 bases and J by 7 bases. The CDR3 reads CASSSTYSGRIFNEQFF. As DNA, the CDR3 is TGTGCCAGCAGCTCGACATATAGCGGGAGGATTTTTAATGAGCAGTTCTTC.

This clonotype was counted a few times. The chain joins TRBV27 to TRBJ1-4, with a tentative D call TRBD1 (5 bases). Trimming shortened V by 4 bases and J by 4 bases, and 16 bases separated the two germline ends. The CDR3 spans 16 residues. CDR1 and CDR2 from the germline V gene are MNHEY and SMNVEV (reference sequence). CDR3 protein: CASSYRPGADNEKLFF. DNA of the CDR3: TGTGCCAGCAGTTATCGCCCTGGGGCAGATAATGAAAAACTGTTTTTT. The full variable domain, its missing parts supplied by reference TRBV27 and TRBJ1-4, is EAQVTQNPRYLITVTGKKLTVTCSQNMNHEYMSWYRQDPGLGLRQIYYSMNVEVTDKGDVPEGYKVSRKEKRNFPLILESPSPNQTSLYFCASSYRPGADNEKLFFGSGTQLSVL.

This chain uses TRBV30 with TRBJ2-5; tentative D call: TRBD1 (7 bases). CDR3 length: 15 amino acids. V lost 5 bases and J lost 2, with 18 bases in between. The germline gives CDR1 GTSNPN, CDR2 SVGIG (reference sequence). CDR3 nucleotides: TGTGCCTGGGCGCATGGAGGGGGCGTTCAAGAGACCCAGTACTTC. This translates into CAWAHGGGVQETQYF.

V usage is TRBV20-1 and J usage is TRBJ1-2; D is unclear. V lost 5 bases to trimming and J lost 2 bases, with 9 bases between them. Germline-derived CDR1 and CDR2 are DFQATT and SNEGSKA (reference sequence). CDR3 length: 12 amino acids. CDR3 bases: TGCAGTGCTCGTTACTGGAACTATGGCTACACCTTC. Its protein product is CSARYWNYGYTF.

The sample holds many counts of this clonotype. The V call is TRBV11-1, the J call TRBJ2-1; 7 nucleotides align to TRBD1. The CDR3 has 15 amino acids. The J segment lost 11 bases and the V segment lost 3 bases, leaving 13 bases of the junction unmatched. From germline, CDR1 is SGHAT and CDR2 FQDESV (reference sequence). The CDR3 coding sequence is TGTGCCAGCAGCTTGCCGGGACAGCCCGCAATAAAGCAGTTCTTC. The encoded protein is CASSLPGQPAIKQFF.

This clonotype was seen at least ten times. This chain uses TRBV12-3 or TRBV12-4 with TRBJ1-1, with TRBD1 as a possible D gene (6 bases). V dropped 6 bases and J dropped 4 bases, with 18 bases sitting between them. The length of the CDR3 is 15 residues. CDR3 in amino acids: CASSQRGRGSTEAFF. CDR3 nucleotide sequence: TGTGCCAGCAGCCAGCGGGGCAGGGGATCCACTGAAGCTTTCTTT.

This sequence joins TRBV20-1 and TRBJ2-7; TRBD1 matches at 7 bases. This CDR3 has 13 amino acids. Trimming removed 3 bases from V and 3 bases from J; junction bases left unmatched: 5. Germline V gene lookup returns CDR1 DFQATT and CDR2 SNEGSKA (reference sequence). The CDR3: CSARSGTDYEQYF. Written as DNA, the CDR3 is TGCAGTGCTAGGTCCGGGACAGACTACGAGCAGTACTTC.

This chain uses TRBV7-9 with TRBJ2-3; 9 bases are a match to TRBD1. The CDR3 runs to 18 residues. J lost 2 bases, V lost 2 bases, and 11 bases had no gene match. The germline V gene has CDR1 SEHNR and CDR2 FQNEAQ (reference sequence). CDR3 amino acids: CASSLTPLGQGYTDTQYF. The CDR3 nucleotides are TGTGCCAGCAGCTTAACCCCGTTGGGACAGGGCTACACAGATACGCAGTATTTT.

This clonotype was seen a few times. The genes are TRBV19 and TRBJ1-5; no reliable D call. Trimming took off 5 bases at V and 1 base at J, with 6 bases between the two ends. The germline V gene encodes CDR1 LNHDA and CDR2 SQIVND (reference sequence). This CDR3 is 13 amino acids long. Here the CDR3 DNA reads TGTGCCAGTAGTGAGGTGAGCAATCAGCCCCAGCATTTT. The encoded protein is CASSEVSNQPQHF.

The V call is TRBV28, the J call TRBJ2-2; D not certain. The CDR3 runs to 13 residues. With 7 bases removed from V and 0 bases from J, the gap between germline ends came to 6 bases. Germline CDR1 and CDR2: MDHEN and SYDVKM. CDR3 protein: CASNIANTGELFF. The CDR3 bases are TGTGCCAGCAACATAGCGAACACCGGGGAGCTGTTTTTT.

This clonotype has more than one count but fewer than ten. The chain is built from TRBV5-1 and TRBJ2-3; D is unresolved. Germline CDR1 reads SGHRS; CDR2 reads YFSETQ. The ends were cut back, 0 bases at V and 2 bases at J, with 13 bases in the middle. The CDR3 covers 16 residues. CDR3 residues: CASSLGLLVNTDTQYF. The DNA for the CDR3 is TGCGCCAGCAGCTTGGGTTTGTTGGTAAACACAGATACGCAGTATTTT.

This clonotype was counted a few times. The rearrangement joins TRBV11-1 to TRBJ2-1, with no clear D. Trimming removed 3 bases from V and 1 base from J, with 7 bases in between. There are 14 residues in the CDR3. Germline CDR1 reads SGHAT; CDR2 reads FQDESV (reference sequence). The chain's CDR3 is CASSFLVSYNEQFF. The CDR3 nucleotides are TGTGCCAGCAGCTTCCTAGTATCCTACAATGAGCAGTTCTTC.

The rearrangement uses TRBV5-1 and TRBJ2-1; D is unresolved. V lost 4 bases to trimming and J lost 6 bases, with 11 bases between them. Germline-derived CDR1 and CDR2 are SGHRS and YFSETQ. The length of the CDR3 is 13 residues. CDR3 nucleotides: TGCGCCAGCAGCCCCGGTTCTATCAATGAGCAGTTCTTC. This gives the protein CASSPGSINEQFF.

This clonotype was observed at least ten times. V gene TRBV24-1 combines with J gene TRBJ2-1, with 7 bases aligning to TRBD1. J lost 5 bases, V lost 7 bases, and 4 bases had no gene match. The CDR3 extends over 13 amino acids. Germline V gene sequence: CDR1 KGHDR, CDR2 SFDVKD. CDR3 in amino acids: CATRRTGHNEQFF. CDR3 bases: TGTGCCACCAGGAGGACAGGACACAATGAGCAGTTCTTC.

A remark on this clonotype: At one boundary the junction diverges from the germline segment, which might be a read error. The V and J genes are TRBV9 and TRBJ2-3, with unresolved D. Germline values: CDR1 SGDLS, CDR2 YYNGEE. The length of the CDR3 is 14 residues. The CDR3 DNA sequence: TGTGCCAGCAGCGTAGAACAGTACACAGATATGCAGTATTTT. This encodes CASSVEQYTDMQYF.

In this sample, this clonotype turned up a few times. The chain has TRBV6-5 and TRBJ2-1; the match to TRBD2 covers 12 bases. The germline V gene encodes CDR1 MNHEY and CDR2 SVGAGI. J gave up 9 bases and V 4 bases, and 7 bases lay outside the gene matches. This CDR3 contains 15 residues. CDR3 in amino acids: CASSSTSGRLVEQFF. The CDR3 DNA is TGTGCCAGCAGTTCCACTAGCGGGAGGTTAGTTGAGCAGTTCTTC.